This is a list of T cell receptor beta chains from one sample in a study of T cell responses to AZD1222 COVID-19 vaccine. The protocol was immunoSEQ multiplex PCR, while the TCRdb copy is restricted to in-frame clones and leaves out a portion. The sample has roughly 130,000 clones; 88% are singletons. The sample was peripheral blood, taken on day 0 of MenACWY control vaccination. The receptors shown here come from an adult in good health. CDR3s include the opening cysteine and the closing phenylalanine or tryptophan. A D gene is named only where the DNA matches it firmly. Part of the rows lack a size; the others show once, few, many or a class for expanded clones.

V: TRBV7-9; size: NA; J: TRBJ1-1; length: 14; D: NA; DNA: TGTGCCAGCAGCCGACCAAGAGAAAGGGATCGGACTTTCTTT; CDR3: CASSRPRERDRTFF
V: TRBV5-1; size: NA; J: TRBJ2-7; length: 14; D: TRBD1; DNA: TGCGCCAGCGGGTCGCTTCAGGGGGCCAGTGAGCAGTACTTC; CDR3: CASGSLQGASEQYF
V: TRBV28; size: few; J: TRBJ1-1; length: 16; D: NA; DNA: TGTGCCAGCAGTTCTGTATACAGGGTAGGGGACACTGAAGCTTTCTTT; CDR3: CASSSVYRVGDTEAFF
V: TRBV7-9; size: NA; J: TRBJ2-1; length: 13; D: NA; DNA: TGTGCCAGCAGCTCTGGACTCGCACAGGAGCAGTTCTTC; CDR3: CASSSGLAQEQFF
V: TRBV3-1/TRBV3-2; size: once; J: TRBJ2-3; length: 16; D: NA; DNA: TGTGCCAGCAGCCAAGATCCTCCGTGGGGCACAGATACGCAGTATTTT; CDR3: CASSQDPPWGTDTQYF
V: TRBV2; size: NA; J: TRBJ2-3; length: 13; D: TRBD2; DNA: TGTGCCAGTATATTCTCGACTAGCGGGAGGGGGTATTTT; CDR3: CASIFSTSGRGYF
V: TRBV5-1; size: NA; J: TRBJ1-2; length: 14; D: TRBD1; DNA: TGCGCCAGCAGCTTGCGGACAGGGAACTATGGCTACACCTTC; CDR3: CASSLRTGNYGYTF
V: TRBV11-2; size: once; J: TRBJ2-3; length: 16; D: TRBD1; DNA: TGTGCCAGCAGCAGGTTCCCGGGACAGAACACAGATACGCAGTATTTT; CDR3: CASSRFPGQNTDTQYF
V: TRBV10-1; size: NA; J: TRBJ1-1; length: 12; D: NA; DNA: TGCGCCAGCAGTGGGGGGGCAGGTGGAGCTTTCTTT; CDR3: CASSGGAGGAFF
V: TRBV2; size: NA; J: TRBJ1-6; length: 13; D: NA; DNA: TGTGCCAGCAGTGACAGATTAGATTCACCCCTCCACTTT; CDR3: CASSDRLDSPLHF
V: TRBV6-4; size: NA; J: TRBJ2-5; length: 15; D: NA; DNA: TGTGCCAGCAGTGTACAGCCTGGGAGACAAGAGACCCAGTACTTC; CDR3: CASSVQPGRQETQYF
V: TRBV7-8; size: NA; J: TRBJ1-2; length: 13; D: NA; DNA: TGTGCCAGCAGTAACAGGGTTGGCTATGGCTACACCTTC; CDR3: CASSNRVGYGYTF
V: TRBV9; size: NA; J: TRBJ2-5; length: 14; D: NA; DNA: TGTGCCAGCAGCGGGAGTGACAGAGAAGAGACCCAGTACTTC; CDR3: CASSGSDREETQYF
V: TRBV28; size: many; J: TRBJ1-3; length: 16; D: NA; DNA: TGTGCCAGCGGAGCGCGTATCGACTTGAGGGGAAACACCATATATTTT; CDR3: CASGARIDLRGNTIYF
V: TRBV19; size: NA; J: TRBJ1-2; length: 14; D: TRBD1; DNA: TGTGCCAGTAGCTACCGGGACAGGGGAGCGGGCTACACCTTC; CDR3: CASSYRDRGAGYTF
V: TRBV7-9; size: NA; J: TRBJ2-7; length: 15; D: TRBD2; DNA: TGTGCCAGCAAGCCGGGACTACTCCCCCGCCACGAGCAGTACTTC; CDR3: CASKPGLLPRHEQYF
V: TRBV28; size: NA; J: TRBJ1-2; length: 14; D: NA; DNA: TGTGCCAGCAGTATATCAGGGGCCGACTATGGCTACACCTTC; CDR3: CASSISGADYGYTF
V: TRBV9; size: NA; J: TRBJ2-7; length: 15; D: TRBD1; DNA: TGTGCCAGCTCTCCGAGGGACAGGGACACCTACGAGCAGTACTTC; CDR3: CASSPRDRDTYEQYF
V: TRBV3-1/TRBV3-2; size: NA; J: TRBJ1-2; length: 13; D: NA; DNA: TGTGCCAGCAGCCAAGAAGGGGTCTATGGCTACACCTTC; CDR3: CASSQEGVYGYTF
V: TRBV18; size: NA; J: TRBJ1-6; length: 15; D: TRBD1; DNA: TGTGCCAGCTCACCGGGACAGGGCGGTAATTCACCCCTCCACTTT; CDR3: CASSPGQGGNSPLHF
V: TRBV14; size: NA; J: TRBJ2-1; length: 16; D: NA; DNA: TGTGCCAGCAGCCAAGTACAGGGCCTACATAGGGATGAGCAGTTCTTC; CDR3: CASSQVQGLHRDEQFF
V: TRBV27; size: NA; J: TRBJ2-7; length: 15; D: TRBD2; DNA: TGTGCCAGCAGTTTACTGGCTAGCGGGAGCCAAGAGCAGTACTTC; CDR3: CASSLLASGSQEQYF
V: TRBV2; size: NA; J: TRBJ2-1; length: 20; D: TRBD2; DNA: TGTGCCAGCAGTGAAAGGCTAGCGGGAGGCCTACTGAGCTCCTACAATGAGCAGTTCTTC; CDR3: CASSERLAGGLLSSYNEQFF
V: TRBV6-5; size: NA; J: TRBJ2-7; length: 13; D: NA; DNA: TGTGCCAGCAGTTTCAGGGTGCCCTACGAGCAGTACTTC; CDR3: CASSFRVPYEQYF
V: TRBV2; size: NA; J: TRBJ2-7; length: 10; D: NA; DNA: TGTGCCACGAAAGGCTACGAGCAGTACTTC; CDR3: CATKGYEQYF
V: TRBV3-1/TRBV3-2; size: NA; J: TRBJ1-6; length: 16; D: TRBD1; DNA: TGTGCCAGCAGCCAAGTTGGGACAGGGCGCAATTCACCCCTCCACTTT; CDR3: CASSQVGTGRNSPLHF
V: TRBV5-1; size: once; J: TRBJ2-7; length: 15; D: NA; DNA: TGCGCCAGCAGCCTGCAGACAGGCCAATCCTACGAGCAGTACTTC; CDR3: CASSLQTGQSYEQYF
V: TRBV27; size: NA; J: TRBJ1-1; length: 15; D: TRBD1; DNA: TGTGCCAGCAGTTCGGGACAGCTGAGGAACACTGAAGCTTTCTTT; CDR3: CASSSGQLRNTEAFF
V: TRBV3-1/TRBV3-2; size: NA; J: TRBJ2-2; length: 15; D: TRBD1; DNA: TGTGCCAGCAGCCTTCGGACAGGGAACACCGGGGAGCTGTTTTTT; CDR3: CASSLRTGNTGELFF
V: TRBV18; size: NA; J: TRBJ2-7; length: 14; D: NA; DNA: TGTGCCAGCTCACCTGCCAGGACGGGCTACGAGCAGTACTTC; CDR3: CASSPARTGYEQYF
V: TRBV30; size: NA; J: TRBJ1-5; length: 15; D: NA; DNA: TGTGCCTGGGAAATAAGCAGGGCTGGTCATCAGCCCCAGCATTTT; CDR3: CAWEISRAGHQPQHF
V: TRBV18; size: NA; J: TRBJ2-5; length: 15; D: NA; DNA: TGTGCCAGCTCACCACGGGCGGGGTTGGAAGAGACCCAGTACTTC; CDR3: CASSPRAGLEETQYF
V: TRBV5-4; size: NA; J: TRBJ2-4; length: 14; D: NA; DNA: TGTGCCAGCAGCCTGGGTGGACAGCAAAACATTCAGTACTTC; CDR3: CASSLGGQQNIQYF
V: TRBV7-9; size: few; J: TRBJ1-2; length: 13; D: NA; DNA: TGTGCCAGCAGCTTGGGGGAGTACTATGGCTACACCTTC; CDR3: CASSLGEYYGYTF
V: TRBV6-2/TRBV6-3; size: NA; J: TRBJ1-2; length: 11; D: NA; DNA: TGTGCCAGCAGTCTACAGGGAAACTACACCTTC; CDR3: CASSLQGNYTF
V: TRBV7-3; size: NA; J: TRBJ2-5; length: 15; D: TRBD2; DNA: TGTGCCAGCGGCGCTAGCGGCCTTCGCGGGGAGACCCAGTACTTC; CDR3: CASGASGLRGETQYF
V: TRBV12-5; size: NA; J: TRBJ2-1; length: 12; D: NA; DNA: TGTGCTAGTGGTTTGGGCATGGGACAGCAGTTCTTC; CDR3: CASGLGMGQQFF